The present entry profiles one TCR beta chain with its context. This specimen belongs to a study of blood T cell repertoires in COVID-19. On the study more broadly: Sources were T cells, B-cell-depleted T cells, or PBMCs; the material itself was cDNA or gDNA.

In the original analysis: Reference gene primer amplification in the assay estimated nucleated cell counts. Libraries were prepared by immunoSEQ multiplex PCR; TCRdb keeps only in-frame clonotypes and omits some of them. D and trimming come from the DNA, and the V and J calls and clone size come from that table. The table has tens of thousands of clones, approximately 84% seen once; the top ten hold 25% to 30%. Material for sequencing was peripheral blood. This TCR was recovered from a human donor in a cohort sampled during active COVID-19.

The CDR3 here is CASSQQETQYF. CDR3 DNA: TGTGCCAGCAGCCAACAAGAGACCCAGTACTTC. The chain uses TRBV7-9 and TRBJ2-5; no clear D gene. The germline V and J ends were trimmed by 5 bases and 2 bases, with 3 bases remaining between them. This CDR3 has 11 amino acids. CDR1 and CDR2 from the germline V gene are SEHNR and FQNEAQ (reference sequence).